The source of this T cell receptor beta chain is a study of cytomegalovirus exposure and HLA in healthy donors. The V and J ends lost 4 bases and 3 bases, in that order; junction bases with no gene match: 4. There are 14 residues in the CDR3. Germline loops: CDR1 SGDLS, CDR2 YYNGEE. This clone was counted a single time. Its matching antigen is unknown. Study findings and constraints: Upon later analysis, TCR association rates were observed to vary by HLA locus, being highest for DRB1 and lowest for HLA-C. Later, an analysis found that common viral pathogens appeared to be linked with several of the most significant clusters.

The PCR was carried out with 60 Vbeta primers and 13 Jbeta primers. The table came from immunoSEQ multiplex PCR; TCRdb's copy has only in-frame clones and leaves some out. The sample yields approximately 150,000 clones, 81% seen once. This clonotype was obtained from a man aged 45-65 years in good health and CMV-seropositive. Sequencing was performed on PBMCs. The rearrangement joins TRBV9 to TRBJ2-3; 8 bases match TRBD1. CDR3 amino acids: CASSTRQGTDTQYF. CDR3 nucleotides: TGTGCCAGCAGCACCAGACAGGGGACAGATACGCAGTATTTT.